What follows are 11 T cell receptor beta chains derived from one specimen sequenced in a study of graft-versus-host responses after intestinal transplantation. The data were produced by immunoSEQ multiplex PCR, yet TCRdb's version contains in-frame clones alone and is incomplete. Of about 97,000 clones listed, about nine tenths are singletons. The sample consisted of PBMCs, taken roughly 410 days after intestinal transplant. The receptors derive from a human patient who received an intestinal transplant, so some T cells may come from the graft donor.

The chain has TRBV6-1 and TRBJ1-1; 10 bases match TRBD1. This CDR3 is 13 amino acids long. The V gene's germline CDR1 is MNHNS and CDR2 SASEGT. V lost 11 bases and J lost 5; bases outside the gene matches: 8. As DNA, the CDR3 is TGTGCCGGCGGGACAGGGGAACGGACTGAAGCTTTCTTT. This codes for CAGGTGERTEAFF.

V is TRBV15 and J is TRBJ2-3; 7 bases are shared with TRBD1. The trim removed 3 bases at V and 5 bases at J, leaving 8 bases unmatched. Germline loops: CDR1 LNHNV, CDR2 YYDKDF (reference sequence). The CDR3 has 15 amino acids. CDR3 sequence (DNA): TGTGCCACCAGCAGGGCAACAGGGGTTGGAGATACGCAGTATTTT. Translation: CATSRATGVGDTQYF.

V gene TRBV6-4 combines with J gene TRBJ1-2; 10 bases are a match to TRBD1. The length of the CDR3 is 15 residues. The ends lost 5 bases at V and 3 bases at J; junction bases unmatched: 6. The germline V gene has CDR1 MRHNA and CDR2 SNTAGT. In DNA, the CDR3 is TGTGCCAGCAGTACCGGGACAGGGGTTGACTATGGCTACACCTTC. Its protein is CASSTGTGVDYGYTF.

The chain combines TRBV19 with TRBJ1-4, with 10 bases aligning to TRBD1. The CDR3 length is 15 residues. Germline lookup yields CDR1 LNHDA and CDR2 SQIVND (reference sequence). V was pared by 3 bases and J by 7 bases, with 5 bases of the junction left unmatched. The CDR3 region is CASSIAGTGAEKLFF. The CDR3 bases are TGTGCCAGTAGTATCGCCGGGACAGGGGCTGAAAAACTGTTTTTT.

The J gene is TRBJ2-5, the V gene TRBV6-5; 7 nucleotides align to TRBD1. The CDR3 is 14 residues long. Germline values: CDR1 MNHEY, CDR2 SVGAGI. The ends lost 4 bases at V and 4 bases at J; junction bases unmatched: 6. In nucleotides, the CDR3 is TGTGCCAGCAGTTCAGGGGGAGTGCTAGAGACCCAGTACTTC. Its protein product is CASSSGGVLETQYF.

The rearrangement uses TRBV25-1 and TRBJ2-3; 8 nucleotides align to TRBD2. Per germline, CDR1 MGHDK and CDR2 SYGVNS. This CDR3 spans 16 amino acids. The V segment lost 1 base and the J segment 3 bases; nucleotides outside the gene matches: 6. CDR3 protein: CASSESLGLGTDTQYF. CDR3 in DNA: TGTGCCAGCAGTGAATCTCTGGGACTAGGTACAGATACGCAGTATTTT.

V is TRBV13 and J is TRBJ2-3, with 7 bases matching TRBD1. Germline lookup yields CDR1 PRHDT and CDR2 FYEKMQ (reference sequence). The J segment lost 3 bases and the V segment lost 5 bases, leaving 11 bases of the junction unmatched. CDR3 length equals 16 residues. CDR3 sequence (DNA): TGTGCCAGCAGCGACCCCGGGACAGCTTGGACAGATACGCAGTATTTT. Translating gives CASSDPGTAWTDTQYF.

This rearrangement joins TRBV4-2 to TRBJ2-5, with D unresolved. The J call may be wrong; the DNA end is better matched by TRBJ2-7. The CDR3 covers 15 residues. Per the germline V gene, CDR1 is LGHNA and CDR2 is YNFKEQ. In DNA form, the CDR3 reads TGTGCCAGCAGCCAAGGTTTTGGTGAAGCCTACGAGCAGTACTTC. It is translated as CASSQGFGEAYEQYF.

The rearrangement links TRBV5-1 to TRBJ1-1; D remains ambiguous. The V end lost 3 bases, the J end lost 0 bases, and 12 bases lay between the germline ends. CDR1 and CDR2 from the germline V gene are SGHRS and YFSETQ. This CDR3 has 15 amino acids. CDR3 bases: TGCGCCAGCAGCTCAAACACAGCCATGAACACTGAAGCTTTCTTT. Amino acid sequence: CASSSNTAMNTEAFF.

The chain uses TRBV19 and TRBJ1-1; D is unresolved. The V end was cut by 3 bases, the J end by 6 bases, with 8 bases between. The germline V gene encodes CDR1 LNHDA and CDR2 SQIVND (reference sequence). The CDR3 is made up of 12 amino acids. CDR3 in DNA: TGTGCCAGTAGTATTGACGCATCTGAAGCTTTCTTT. Amino acids: CASSIDASEAFF.

The DNA of the CDR3 is TGTGCGGGAGGTGACCCCGATCAGCCCCAGCATTTT. Protein product: CAGGDPDQPQHF. The V and J genes are TRBV5-8 and TRBJ1-5; D ambiguous. This CDR3 spans 12 amino acids. The germline V gene has CDR1 SGHTS and CDR2 YDEGEE.